The 28 T cell receptor beta chains presented below share a single source sample, sequenced in a study. MiXCR was run by TCRdb on the RT-PCR reads, yielding one entry per CDR3 protein. The sample has about 680,000 distinct CDR3 sequences; 11% to 15% are singletons. The specimen was memory CD4+ T cells from blood. The source is a female donor in good health, serving as a healthy control.

The chain employs TRBV10-3 and TRBJ2-7; D perhaps matches TRBD2 (5 bases). Germline CDR1 is ENHRY and CDR2 is SYGVKD. Trimming took off 0 bases at V and 5 bases at J, with 11 bases between the two ends. CDR3 size: 14 residues. The CDR3 region is CAISESGEPHEQYF. The DNA for the CDR3 is TGTGCCATCAGTGAGTCTGGGGAGCCCCACGAGCAGTACTTC.

The rearrangement links TRBV20-1 to TRBJ1-1, with a tentative D call TRBD1 (6 bases). V was clipped by 5 bases and J by 4 bases, with 14 bases between them. This CDR3 spans 13 amino acids. The germline V gene has CDR1 DFQATT and CDR2 SNEGSKA (reference sequence). The CDR3 region has the DNA TGCAGTGCTCGTGAGGGGGTTTTCACTGAAGCTTTCTTT. Amino acid sequence: CSAREGVFTEAFF.

V and J are TRBV6-1 and TRBJ2-6; a weak D match, TRBD2 (6 bases). V shed 1 base and J shed 4 bases, with 11 bases lying between them. The CDR3 extends over 16 amino acids. Germline V gives CDR1 MNHNS, CDR2 SASEGT. The chain's CDR3 is CASSEVGGSGANVLTF. The CDR3 bases are TGTGCCAGCAGTGAAGTTGGGGGGTCGGGGGCCAACGTCCTGACTTTC.

The sample holds many counts of this clonotype. The V and J genes are TRBV3-1 and TRBJ1-2, with D perhaps TRBD1 (5 bases). Per the germline V gene, CDR1 is LGHDT and CDR2 is YNNKEL (reference sequence). The CDR3 is made up of 17 amino acids. V was pared by 6 bases and J by 4 bases, with 24 bases between. CDR3 protein: CASSPRVSRGAGYGYTF. CDR3 in DNA: TGTGCCAGCAGTCCAAGAGTCAGTCGGGGCGCGGGCTATGGCTACACCTTC.

This chain connects TRBV6-6 to TRBJ2-7, with D uncertain. Germline CDR1 is MNHNY and CDR2 is SVGAGI (reference sequence). This CDR3 is built from 16 residues. Trimming removed 8 bases at V and 1 base at J, with 21 bases between. In nucleotides, the CDR3 is TGTGCCAGCGGTTTCACCGCGCCCGGATTGTCCTACGAGCAGTACTTC. It codes for CASGFTAPGLSYEQYF.

There are many counts of this clonotype. The CDR3 bases are TGCGCCAGCAGCCAAGAGGGGATAGGGCGGGACGGCAATCAGCCCCAGCATTTT. It yields the protein CASSQEGIGRDGNQPQHF. V usage is TRBV4-3 and J usage is TRBJ1-5; possible D gene TRBD1, 5 bases. Trimming left V 0 bases short and J 2 bases short, with 17 bases between. The CDR3 extends over 18 amino acids. CDR1 LGHNA and CDR2 YSLEER come from the germline V gene.

Many counts were recorded for this clonotype. CDR3 residues: CASSYSSSGRIGTDTQYF. In DNA, the CDR3 is TGTGCCAGCAGTTACTCGTCTAGCGGGAGGATCGGCACAGATACGCAGTATTTT. The V and J genes are TRBV6-5 and TRBJ2-3, with 11 bases fitting TRBD2. The CDR3 extends over 18 amino acids. V lost 0 bases and J lost 1; bases outside the gene matches: 6. Germline V lookup: CDR1 MNHEY, CDR2 SVGAGI.

The chain employs TRBV20-1 and TRBJ2-1; D perhaps matches TRBD2 (5 bases). The V gene lost 6 bases and the J gene lost 7 bases, with 13 bases spanning the gap. The CDR3 extends over 12 amino acids. The V gene's germline CDR1 is DFQATT and CDR2 SNEGSKA (reference sequence). CDR3 loop: CSASGLGNEQFF. The CDR3 nucleotides read TGCAGTGCATCGGGATTGGGGAATGAGCAGTTCTTC.

This clonotype was counted only a few times. V usage is TRBV4-1 and J usage is TRBJ1-6; tentatively, D is TRBD1 (6 bases). Germline CDR1 is MGHRA and CDR2 is YSYEKL. The CDR3 has 18 residues. V was trimmed by 7 bases and J by 10 bases, leaving 29 bases between them. The chain's CDR3 is CASTTGPFRFRAGSPLHF. CDR3 DNA sequence: TGCGCCAGCACCACAGGGCCATTTCGGTTCCGCGCAGGGTCACCCCTCCACTTT.

This clonotype was picked up a small number of times. The chain links TRBV15 to TRBJ1-4, with 8 nucleotides matching TRBD1. With 1 base clipped from V and 3 bases from J, the junction kept 7 bases outside the gene matches. This CDR3 comprises 17 residues. Germline V gene data show CDR1 as LNHNV and CDR2 as YYDKDF (reference sequence). CDR3 sequence (DNA): TGTGCCACCAGCAGAGGTGGGACAGGAGTTTCTAATGAAAAACTGTTTTTT. Its protein product is CATSRGGTGVSNEKLFF. Full variable domain (rest looked up from reference TRBV15 and TRBJ1-4): DAMVIQNPRYQVTQFGKPVTLSCSQTLNHNVMYWYQQKSSQAPKLLFHYYDKDFNNEADTPDNFQSRRPNTSFCFLDIRSPGLGDTAMYLCATSRGGTGVSNEKLFFGSGTQLSVL.

About this clonotype: A much larger clonotype is one base distant, so this may be a read error. Since no conserved phenylalanine or tryptophan closes the CDR3, a read error is the likely cause. The chain is built from TRBV20-1 and TRBJ2-3, with TRBD1 matching over 8 bases. The CDR3 contains 13 residues. Germline trimming cut 7 bases from V and 1 base from J; bases unmatched to any gene: 4. Germline V gives CDR1 DFQATT, CDR2 SNEGSKA (reference sequence). In DNA, the CDR3 is TGCAGTGTTCAGACAGGGGGCACAGATACGCAGTATTTA. It codes for CSVQTGGTDTQYL.

This clonotype appeared a few times. CDR3: CASSTTGTYEQYF. Here the CDR3 DNA reads TGTGCCAGCAGCACCACAGGGACCTACGAGCAGTACTTC. The genes are TRBV7-8 and TRBJ2-7; D is perhaps TRBD1 (6 bases). The ends were cut back, 5 bases at V and 2 bases at J, with 10 bases in the middle. Germline loops: CDR1 SGHVS, CDR2 FQNEAQ. This CDR3 contains 13 residues.

There are a few counts of this clonotype. The V gene is TRBV27, the J gene TRBJ1-5, with TRBD1 as a possible D gene (6 bases). CDR1 and CDR2 from the germline V gene are MNHEY and SMNVEV (reference sequence). CDR3 length: 15 amino acids. The germline V and J ends were trimmed by 3 bases and 2 bases, with 11 bases remaining between them. This CDR3 reads CASSLSGEGNQPQHF. The DNA for the CDR3 is TGTGCCAGCAGTTTGTCAGGGGAGGGCAATCAGCCCCAGCATTTT.

The chain couples TRBV20-1 to TRBJ2-7, with 10 bases matching TRBD2. There are 15 residues in the CDR3. Trimming took 1 base from V and 2 from J; bases not matched to a gene: 5. The germline V gene encodes CDR1 DFQATT and CDR2 SNEGSKA (reference sequence). Here the CDR3 reads CSARVPSGRAYEQYF. The CDR3 nucleotides are TGCAGTGCTAGAGTTCCGAGCGGGAGGGCCTACGAGCAGTACTTC.

The gene calls are TRBV5-1 and TRBJ2-3; tentative D call: TRBD1 (5 bases). With 3 bases removed from V and 4 bases from J, the gap between germline ends came to 12 bases. The germline V gene has CDR1 SGHRS and CDR2 YFSETQ. The CDR3 sequence is 14 residues long. CDR3 coding DNA: TGCGCCAGCAGCTCCGGCTCAGGGTCAGATACGCAGTATTTT. It codes for CASSSGSGSDTQYF.

This clonotype turned up a few times. This chain joins TRBV10-3 and TRBJ2-7; no reliable D call. The CDR3 is 12 residues long. The V gene lost 2 bases and the J gene lost 5 bases, with 7 bases spanning the gap. CDR1 ENHRY and CDR2 SYGVKD come from the germline V gene. The CDR3 DNA reads TGTGCCATCAGTGAGGTTGGGGACGAGCAGTACTTC. It yields the protein CAISEVGDEQYF.

This clonotype came up a few times. The chain recombines TRBV7-9 with TRBJ1-2; 7 bases line up with TRBD1. The CDR3 covers 15 residues. Per the germline V gene, CDR1 is SEHNR and CDR2 is FQNEAQ (reference sequence). V lost 5 bases to trimming and J lost 7 bases; unmatched junction nucleotides: 13. This CDR3 is CASSPVGKGASGYTF. In DNA, the CDR3 is TGTGCCAGCAGCCCGGTCGGTAAGGGGGCCAGTGGCTACACCTTC.

The rearrangement joins TRBV20-1 to TRBJ1-1, with D possibly matching TRBD1 (5 bases). This CDR3 spans 14 amino acids. Trimming cost V 6 bases and J 5 bases, with 19 bases left between them. Per the germline V gene, CDR1 is DFQATT and CDR2 is SNEGSKA (reference sequence). The CDR3 here is CSAAVGGRMTEAFF. The DNA of the CDR3 is TGCAGTGCCGCAGTTGGGGGGAGGATGACTGAAGCTTTCTTT.

This clonotype has ten or more counts. CDR3 loop: CSARKTSSDETQYF. The DNA of the CDR3 is TGCAGTGCTAGGAAAACTAGCTCGGATGAGACCCAGTACTTC. The chain uses TRBV20-1 and TRBJ2-5; D is possibly TRBD2 (6 bases). This CDR3 has 14 amino acids. Looked up from germline, CDR1 is DFQATT and CDR2 is SNEGSKA (reference sequence). Trimming cost V 3 bases and J 5 bases, with 16 bases left between them.

This clonotype came up a few times. The gene calls are TRBV2 and TRBJ1-5; TRBD1 might be the D (6 bases). CDR3 length: 14 amino acids. The germline V gene encodes CDR1 SNHLY and CDR2 FYNNEI. V lost 2 bases and J lost 9, with 14 bases in between. Here the CDR3 reads CASSERTVDAPQHF. DNA for the CDR3: TGTGCCAGCAGTGAACGGACAGTCGATGCGCCCCAGCATTTT.

The V and J genes are TRBV27 and TRBJ1-4; D is unclear. This CDR3 has 18 amino acids. Germline CDR1 and CDR2: MNHEY and SMNVEV (reference sequence). V dropped 5 bases and J dropped 0 bases, with 19 bases sitting between them. CDR3 sequence (DNA): TGTGCCAGCAGTCCTAAACAGTTTAGGATGGCAACTAATGAAAAACTGTTTTTT. Translated, it gives CASSPKQFRMATNEKLFF.

This clonotype occurred a few times. This chain joins TRBV20-1 and TRBJ1-4; no reliable D call. This CDR3 is 12 amino acids long. V was trimmed by 1 base and J by 4 bases, leaving 4 bases between them. Germline CDR1 is DFQATT and CDR2 is SNEGSKA (reference sequence). CDR3 nucleotide sequence: TGCAGTGCTAGAGGAAATAATGAAAAACTGTTTTTT. This codes for CSARGNNEKLFF.

This clonotype was seen a few times. This rearrangement joins TRBV27 to TRBJ1-1; no reliable D call. The CDR3 consists of 13 residues. Germline CDR1 is MNHEY and CDR2 is SMNVEV (reference sequence). Trimming took 6 bases from V and 0 from J, leaving 8 bases between them. CDR3 in DNA: TGTGCCAGCAGGACCTACATGAACACTGAAGCTTTCTTT. Translating gives CASRTYMNTEAFF.

This clonotype was recorded many times. The chain joins TRBV6-6 to TRBJ2-1; D unclear. V was shortened by 5 bases and J by 9 bases, with 8 bases between the two germline ends. The length of the CDR3 is 11 residues. Germline CDR1 MNHNY, CDR2 SVGAGI (reference sequence). The chain's CDR3 is CASSGVGEQFF. The DNA of the CDR3 is TGTGCCAGCAGTGGGGTTGGTGAGCAGTTCTTC.

The V and J genes are TRBV18 and TRBJ2-7; 8 bases match TRBD1. Germline V lookup: CDR1 KGHSH, CDR2 LQKENI. Trimming removed 6 bases from V and 3 bases from J; junction bases left unmatched: 10. This CDR3 contains 15 residues. DNA of the CDR3: TGTGCCAGCTCCCTGACGAGACAGGGGTTCTACGAGCAGTACTTC. Protein sequence: CASSLTRQGFYEQYF.

This clonotype showed up many times. This chain links TRBV12-3 or TRBV12-4 with TRBJ1-5; weak D call: TRBD1 (6 bases). The germline V and J ends were trimmed by 6 bases and 4 bases, with 16 bases remaining between them. This CDR3 is built from 15 residues. CDR3 in DNA: TGTGCCAGCAGCTCTACAGGGAACCTAAATCAGCCCCAGCATTTT. Its protein is CASSSTGNLNQPQHF.

A few counts support this clonotype. The V gene is TRBV24-1, the J gene TRBJ1-2; TRBD1 might be the D (5 bases). Germline-derived CDR1 and CDR2 are KGHDR and SFDVKD. Trimming pared 4 bases from V and 4 bases from J, leaving 15 bases between. The CDR3 consists of 15 residues. The CDR3, as DNA: TGTGCCACCAGTGACCCATCCTGGGGCCTCTATGGCTACACCTTC. This encodes CATSDPSWGLYGYTF.

Note on this clonotype: The junction departs from germline at one end; a sequencing error may be responsible. The rearrangement links TRBV7-7 to TRBJ2-1; D gene ambiguous. Germline CDR1 and CDR2: SSHAT and FNYEAQ (reference sequence). CDR3 length: 15 amino acids. CDR3 loop: CASSFSPDPYNEQFF. DNA for the CDR3: TGTGCTAGCAGCTTTAGCCCAGACCCCTACAATGAGCAGTTCTTC. The whole variable domain, filled in from reference TRBV7-7 and TRBJ2-1, reads GAGVSQSPRYKVTKRGQDVTLRCDPISSHATLYWYQQALGQGPEFLTYFNYEAQPDKSGLPSDRFSAERPEGSISTLTIQRTEQRDSAMYRCASSFSPDPYNEQFFGPGTRLTVL.